This TCR beta chain was retrieved from a study of beta chain features in type 1 diabetes. Study context: Examination of sorted cells across all samples involved around 100,000,000 cells.

Study-level results: In all four CD4+ subsets, TCRB CDR3 length was significantly, moderately reduced in type 1 diabetes. Whether HLA type influences TCRB rearrangement remained unresolved here. For type 1 diabetes patients, VDJ junctions showed fewer insertions and more deletions. The similarity of naive, central memory and Treg TCRB repertoires appeared greater among patients than among healthy donors.

This clone has only a few counts. Its antigen remains unknown. Expressed TCRB transcripts got sequenced, as all isolated RNA was reverse transcribed. Profiled with immunoSEQ multiplex PCR; TCRdb holds only in-frame clones, not every one. Of around 250,000 clones in the sample, more than 11% were seen once. The source is a man aged 30 to 45 with type 1 diabetes. Sequencing was carried out using naive CD4+ T cells from blood.

The CDR3 reads CASSPVPGQGADTQYF. The CDR3 bases are TGTGCCAGCTCACCAGTCCCGGGACAGGGGGCAGATACGCAGTATTTT. V usage is TRBV18 and J usage is TRBJ2-3; 11 bases are shared with TRBD1. This CDR3 is built from 16 residues. The germline gives CDR1 KGHSH, CDR2 LQKENI. Trimming took 2 bases from V and 4 from J; bases not matched to a gene: 5.